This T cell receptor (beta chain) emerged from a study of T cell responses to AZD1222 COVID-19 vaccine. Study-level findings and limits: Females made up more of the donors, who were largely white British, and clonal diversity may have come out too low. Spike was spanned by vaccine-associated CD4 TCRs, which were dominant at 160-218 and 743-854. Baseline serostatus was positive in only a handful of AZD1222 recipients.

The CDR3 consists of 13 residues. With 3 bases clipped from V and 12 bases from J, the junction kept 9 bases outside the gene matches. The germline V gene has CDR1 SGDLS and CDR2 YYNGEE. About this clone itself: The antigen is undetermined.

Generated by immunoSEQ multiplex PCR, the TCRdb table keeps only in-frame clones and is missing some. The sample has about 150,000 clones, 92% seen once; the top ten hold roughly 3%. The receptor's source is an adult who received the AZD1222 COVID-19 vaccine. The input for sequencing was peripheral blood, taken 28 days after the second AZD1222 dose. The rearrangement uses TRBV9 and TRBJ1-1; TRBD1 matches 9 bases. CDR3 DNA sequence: TGTGCCAGCAGCGCTCGGGACAGGGTGGGACCTTTCTTT. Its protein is CASSARDRVGPFF. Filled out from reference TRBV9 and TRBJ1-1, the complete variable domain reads DSGVTQTPKHLITATGQRVTLRCSPRSGDLSVYWYQQSLDQGLQFLIQYYNGEERAKGNILERFSAQQFPDLHSELNLSSLELGDSALYFCASSARDRVGPFFGQGTRLTVV.